Below, 32 T cell receptor beta chains from the same sample are listed, as sequenced in a study of control samples from healthy donors and cancer patients. Here immunoSEQ multiplex PCR was the method, and the copy in TCRdb shows in-frame clones only, minus some. The table shows 130,000 or so clones, with about 94% occurring only once. Sequencing used PBMCs. The receptor set was obtained from a man aged 55-75 years with colorectal cancer.

The chain is built from TRBV4-3 and TRBJ1-5, with no clear D. The CDR3 runs to 15 residues. Trimming cost V 5 bases and J 2 bases, with 13 bases left between them. CDR1 LGHNA and CDR2 YSLEER come from the germline V gene. CDR3: CASSLRMDGNQPQHF. CDR3 nucleotide sequence: TGCGCCAGCAGCTTACGAATGGATGGCAATCAGCCCCAGCATTTT.

The rearrangement joins TRBV25-1 to TRBJ1-4, with unresolved D. From germline, CDR1 is MGHDK and CDR2 SYGVNS. V shed 1 base and J shed 3 bases, with 18 bases lying between them. The length of the CDR3 is 18 residues. The CDR3 nucleotides read TGTGCCAGCAGTGAATGGCCTGATGAGAGGTCGGCTAATGAAAAACTGTTTTTT. Encoded protein: CASSEWPDERSANEKLFF.

The gene calls are TRBV25-1 and TRBJ2-1; D possibly corresponds to TRBD2 (7 bases). The CDR3 contains 15 residues. V was clipped by 7 bases and J by 2 bases, with 15 bases between them. Germline V CDR1 and CDR2: MGHDK, SYGVNS. In DNA form, the CDR3 reads TGTGCCAGCAAGGGGGGGCCTGTAACCTACAATGAGCAGTTCTTC. Translating gives CASKGGPVTYNEQFF.

This clone was observed once. The chain recombines TRBV5-1 with TRBJ1-2; 9 bases are shared with TRBD1. The junction had 22 bases not matched to a gene; V was cut back by 4 bases and J by 6 bases. Germline V lookup: CDR1 SGHRS, CDR2 YFSETQ. The CDR3 runs 19 residues. DNA for the CDR3: TGCGCCAGCAGCCCGCCTATTTCGGGGACAGGGTTGTCTTCGGATGGCTACACCTTC. Translating gives CASSPPISGTGLSSDGYTF.

V is TRBV30 and J is TRBJ2-2, with D unresolved. The germline V gene has CDR1 GTSNPN and CDR2 SVGIG (reference sequence). V shed 2 bases and J shed 14 bases, with 18 bases lying between them. The CDR3 sequence is 13 residues long. CDR3 sequence: CAWSSTRVVGLFF. The CDR3 nucleotides read TGTGCCTGGAGTTCAACCCGGGTAGTAGGACTGTTTTTT.

This rearrangement joins TRBV4-1 to TRBJ1-6, with TRBD1 matching over 7 bases. The CDR3 has 15 amino acids. Germline loops: CDR1 MGHRA, CDR2 YSYEKL. Germline trimming cut 0 bases from V and 14 bases from J; bases unmatched to any gene: 10. CDR3 DNA sequence: TGCGCCAGCAGCCAAGATACAGGGGCTATTGGGGCCCTCCACTTT. Translation gives CASSQDTGAIGALHF.

The chain is built from TRBV7-9 and TRBJ1-1, with D unresolved. Trimming stripped 2 bases from V and 0 bases from J, with 7 bases between. Germline-derived CDR1 and CDR2 are SEHNR and FQNEAQ (reference sequence). The CDR3 loop spans 14 amino acids. The CDR3 is CASSLTEMNTEAFF. For the CDR3, the DNA is TGTGCCAGCAGCTTAACAGAGATGAACACTGAAGCTTTCTTT.

This chain joins TRBV3-1 (or the pseudogene TRBV3-2) and TRBJ1-2; D call uncertain. V lost 4 bases and J 3 bases, leaving 9 bases between the germline ends. The CDR3 covers 13 residues. Looked up from germline, CDR1 is LGHDT and CDR2 is YNNKEL (reference sequence). The CDR3 bases are TGTGCCAGCAGCCCTGGACTGGACTATGGCTACACCTTC. Encoded protein: CASSPGLDYGYTF.

As concerns this clone: The sample contains more than one DNA sequence encoding this CDR3. The chain carries TRBV18 and TRBJ1-2, with D perhaps matching TRBD1 (6 bases). V dropped 3 bases and J dropped 2 bases, with 10 bases sitting between them. The CDR3 covers 14 residues. Germline CDR1 and CDR2: KGHSH and LQKENI. The DNA for the CDR3 is TGTGCCAGCTCACCGCAGGGGACAAACTATGGCTACACCTTC. Translated: CASSPQGTNYGYTF.

The V gene is TRBV5-4, the J gene TRBJ1-2; 9 positions agree with TRBD1. The trim removed 4 bases at V and 4 bases at J, leaving 8 bases unmatched. Germline V gives CDR1 SGHNT, CDR2 YYREEE (reference sequence). There are 15 residues in the CDR3. The CDR3 sequence: CASSRGQGTGYGYTF. DNA of the CDR3: TGTGCCAGCAGCCGGGGACAGGGAACGGGCTATGGCTACACCTTC. Based on the CDR3 plus reference TRBV5-4 and TRBJ1-2, the full variable domain is ETGVTQSPTHLIKTRGQQVTLRCSSQSGHNTVSWYQQALGQGPQFIFQYYREEENGRGNFPPRFSGLQFPNYSSELNVNALELDDSALYLCASSRGQGTGYGYTFGSGTRLTVV.

V and J are TRBV19 and TRBJ1-1; maybe TRBD1 (5 bases). Germline CDR1 is LNHDA and CDR2 is SQIVND (reference sequence). V dropped 4 bases and J dropped 5 bases, with 8 bases sitting between them. CDR3 length equals 12 residues. The CDR3 here is CASSTGRTEAFF. DNA for the CDR3: TGTGCCAGTAGTACAGGGCGGACTGAAGCTTTCTTT.

The chain recombines TRBV5-1 with TRBJ1-2, with 9 nucleotides matching TRBD1. The CDR3 has 14 amino acids. V lost 4 bases, J lost 4 bases, and 5 bases stayed unmatched. Germline assignment: CDR1 SGHRS and CDR2 YFSETQ. The CDR3 bases are TGCGCCAGCAGCCCCGGACAGGGGACCTATGGCTACACCTTC. Amino acid sequence: CASSPGQGTYGYTF.

This sequence joins TRBV6-5 and TRBJ1-1, with 9 bases aligning to TRBD1. This CDR3 has 14 residues. V shed 5 bases, J shed 4 bases, and the junction held 5 bases outside the gene matches. Germline values: CDR1 MNHEY, CDR2 SVGAGI. CDR3 nucleotide sequence: TGTGCCAGCAGTCTAGGACAGGGGAGCACTGAAGCTTTCTTT. Its translation is CASSLGQGSTEAFF.

The gene calls are TRBV29-1 and TRBJ1-4; possibly TRBD1 for D (5 bases). Germline lookup yields CDR1 SQVTM and CDR2 ANQGSEA. Trimming cost V 0 bases and J 7 bases, with 12 bases left between them. The CDR3 has 14 residues. CDR3 sequence: CSVEDAGLGEKLFF. The CDR3 nucleotides read TGCAGCGTTGAAGATGCGGGGCTCGGTGAAAAACTGTTTTTT. The whole variable domain, remainder taken from reference TRBV29-1 and TRBJ1-4, is SAVISQKPSRDICQRGTSLTIQCQVDSQVTMMFWYRQQPGQSLTLIATANQGSEATYESGFVIDKFPISRPNLTFSTLTVSNMSPEDSSIYLCSVEDAGLGEKLFFGSGTQLSVL.

The V gene is TRBV10-1, the J gene TRBJ2-3; D is unclear. CDR3 size: 12 residues. Looked up from germline, CDR1 is WNHNN and CDR2 is SYGVQD (reference sequence). The V and J ends lost 5 bases and 7 bases respectively, with 10 bases between them. CDR3 residues: CASSSGDYTQYF. CDR3 bases: TGCGCCAGCAGTAGTGGGGATTATACGCAGTATTTT.

The chain uses TRBV12-3 or TRBV12-4 and TRBJ1-1, with a weak D call TRBD1 (6 bases). V was trimmed by 4 bases and J by 1 base, leaving 7 bases between them. There are 13 residues in the CDR3. The CDR3 DNA follows: TGTGCCAGCAGTTCGGGACAGAACACTGAAGCTTTCTTT. Translating gives CASSSGQNTEAFF.

This sequence joins TRBV10-3 and TRBJ1-5; 8 bases are a match to TRBD1. Germline CDR1 ENHRY, CDR2 SYGVKD. V was pared by 0 bases and J by 11 bases, with 9 bases of the junction left unmatched. The CDR3 spans 15 residues. This CDR3 reads CAISESRTGRLSQHF. In nucleotides, the CDR3 is TGTGCCATCAGTGAGTCCCGGACAGGGCGCTTGTCCCAGCATTTT.

This clone was observed once. This chain links TRBV7-2 with TRBJ2-2, with D unclear. Germline V gene sequence: CDR1 SGHTA, CDR2 FQGNSA. This CDR3 has 14 amino acids. V was shortened by 7 bases and J by 0 bases, with 9 bases between the two germline ends. CDR3 residues: CASNRAANTGELFF. The CDR3 DNA is TGTGCCAGCAATCGGGCTGCGAACACCGGGGAGCTGTTTTTT.

V and J are TRBV7-2 and TRBJ2-2, with TRBD2 matching over 9 bases. After removal of 2 bases from V and 7 bases from J, the junction contained 5 bases not matched to a gene. Germline loops: CDR1 SGHTA, CDR2 FQGNSA. The CDR3 covers 15 residues. The CDR3 here is CASSLRAGGSGELFF. The CDR3, as DNA: TGTGCCAGCAGCTTAAGAGCGGGGGGAAGCGGGGAGCTGTTTTTT.

This rearrangement joins TRBV27 to TRBJ1-2; no definite D call. The V and J ends lost 0 bases and 6 bases respectively, with 14 bases between them. This CDR3 contains 15 residues. Looked up from germline, CDR1 is MNHEY and CDR2 is SMNVEV (reference sequence). The DNA for the CDR3 is TGTGCCAGCAGTTTATCGCCCCAAGCGTCTAATGGCTACACCTTC. This sequence encodes CASSLSPQASNGYTF.

The rearrangement uses TRBV30 and TRBJ1-6, with TRBD1 as a possible D gene (5 bases). Germline V gives CDR1 GTSNPN, CDR2 SVGIG (reference sequence). This CDR3 contains 14 residues. The V gene lost 2 bases and the J gene lost 9 bases, with 14 bases spanning the gap. CDR3 residues: CAWSFRQGRSPLHF. The CDR3 DNA sequence: TGTGCCTGGAGTTTTAGGCAGGGTCGTTCACCCCTCCACTTT.

The J gene is TRBJ2-7, the V gene TRBV27, with D uncertain. Germline V gives CDR1 MNHEY, CDR2 SMNVEV (reference sequence). V shed 8 bases and J shed 0 bases, with 11 bases lying between them. The CDR3 totals 13 residues. This CDR3 is CASGLRGSYEQYF. The CDR3 DNA reads as TGTGCCAGCGGGCTGAGAGGCTCCTACGAGCAGTACTTC.

The chain recombines TRBV7-9 with TRBJ2-2; 11 bases agree with TRBD2. With V trimmed by 0 bases and J by 6 bases, 0 bases remained unmatched. The V gene's germline CDR1 is SEHNR and CDR2 FQNEAQ (reference sequence). This CDR3 contains 15 residues. Here the CDR3 DNA reads TGTGCCAGCAGCTTAGCGACTAGCGGGGCCGGGGAGCTGTTTTTT. Residues: CASSLATSGAGELFF.

This chain uses TRBV2 with TRBJ2-3; 11 nucleotides align to TRBD1. With V trimmed by 7 bases and J by 8 bases, 8 bases remained unmatched. CDR1 SNHLY and CDR2 FYNNEI come from the germline V gene. The CDR3 loop spans 14 amino acids. The CDR3 coding sequence is TGTGCCAGCATGGGACAGGGGGAGGTTGGTACGCAGTATTTT. Its translation: CASMGQGEVGTQYF.

The V call is TRBV5-4, the J call TRBJ1-2, with D tentatively TRBD1 (5 bases). The V end was cut by 0 bases, the J end by 4 bases, with 13 bases between. The length of the CDR3 is 15 residues. The germline V gene encodes CDR1 SGHNT and CDR2 YYREEE (reference sequence). The CDR3 sequence is CASSLGATEIYGYTF. The DNA for the CDR3 is TGTGCCAGCAGCTTGGGCGCGACAGAGATCTATGGCTACACCTTC.

The rearrangement joins TRBV28 to TRBJ1-2; D is unresolved. The CDR3 runs to 12 residues. Trimming pared 2 bases from V and 7 bases from J, leaving 8 bases between. Per germline, CDR1 MDHEN and CDR2 SYDVKM. This CDR3 is CASSLRGGGYTF. The CDR3 DNA is TGTGCCAGCAGTTTACGGGGAGGTGGCTACACCTTC.

In its sample, this clone was seen once. The chain combines TRBV5-1 with TRBJ2-2; TRBD1 matches 8 bases. This CDR3 is 17 amino acids long. V was pared by 4 bases and J by 1 base, with 9 bases of the junction left unmatched. CDR1 and CDR2 from the germline V gene are SGHRS and YFSETQ. CDR3 loop: CASSAGQGILNTGELFF. DNA of the CDR3: TGCGCCAGCAGCGCCGGACAGGGAATTTTGAACACCGGGGAGCTGTTTTTT.

The CDR3 loop reads CASSLAITGPLYGYTF. CDR3 bases: TGTGCCAGCAGCTTGGCTATAACAGGGCCACTCTATGGCTACACCTTC. This chain uses TRBV5-5 with TRBJ1-2; D is perhaps TRBD1 (6 bases). The V gene lost 0 bases and the J gene lost 4 bases, with 16 bases spanning the gap. Germline CDR1 reads SGHKS; CDR2 reads YYEKEE (reference sequence). The CDR3 is 16 residues long. Full variable domain (remainder filled in from reference TRBV5-5 and TRBJ1-2): DAGVTQSPTHLIKTRGQQVTLRCSPISGHKSVSWYQQVLGQGPQFIFQYYEKEERGRGNFPDRFSARQFPNYSSELNVNALLLGDSALYLCASSLAITGPLYGYTFGSGTRLTVV.

This chain joins TRBV4-1 and TRBJ2-5, with a possible D match to TRBD2 (6 bases). V gave up 4 bases and J gave up 5 bases, with 17 bases separating them. The V gene's germline CDR1 is MGHRA and CDR2 YSYEKL. The CDR3 spans 15 residues. For the CDR3, the DNA is TGCGCCAGCAGCCCGCCCCCGGGACTTGGGGAGACCCAGTACTTC. It yields the protein CASSPPPGLGETQYF.

V usage is TRBV27 and J usage is TRBJ1-6; D gene unclear. The CDR3 is made up of 12 amino acids. The V and J ends lost 3 bases and 8 bases respectively, with 5 bases between them. Germline loops: CDR1 MNHEY, CDR2 SMNVEV (reference sequence). The CDR3, as DNA: TGTGCCAGCAGTTTCCCGGATTCACCCCTCCACTTT. Encoded protein: CASSFPDSPLHF.

V is TRBV7-2 and J is TRBJ2-3; the D is unclear. Germline lookup yields CDR1 SGHTA and CDR2 FQGNSA. CDR3 length: 13 amino acids. V lost 5 bases, J lost 0 bases, and 6 bases lay in between. CDR3 DNA: TGTGCCAGCAGCGTAGGGAGCACAGATACGCAGTATTTT. It is translated as CASSVGSTDTQYF.

For the CDR3, the DNA is TGTGCCAGCTCCGTAGCGGGGGGCCGAGAGACCCAGTACTTC. This codes for CASSVAGGRETQYF. This chain uses TRBV25-1 with TRBJ2-5; 10 nucleotides align to TRBD2. The CDR3 covers 14 residues. From germline, CDR1 is MGHDK and CDR2 SYGVNS. V shed 8 bases and J 4 bases; nucleotides not matched to a gene: 7.